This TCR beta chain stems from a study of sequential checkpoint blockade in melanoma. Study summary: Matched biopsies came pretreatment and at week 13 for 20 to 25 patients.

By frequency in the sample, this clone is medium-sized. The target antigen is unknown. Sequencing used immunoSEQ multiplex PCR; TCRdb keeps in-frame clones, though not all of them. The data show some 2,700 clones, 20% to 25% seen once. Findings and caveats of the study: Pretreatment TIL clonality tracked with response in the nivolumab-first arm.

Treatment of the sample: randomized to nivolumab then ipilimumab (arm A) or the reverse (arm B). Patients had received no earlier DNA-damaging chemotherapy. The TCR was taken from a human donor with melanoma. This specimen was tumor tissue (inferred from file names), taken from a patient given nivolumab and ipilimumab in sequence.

The CDR3 coding sequence is TGCGCCAGCAGCCAATCAATTGGGAACACTGAAGCTTTCTTT. Amino acid sequence: CASSQSIGNTEAFF. The chain carries TRBV4-1 and TRBJ1-1; no clear D. Germline CDR1 and CDR2: MGHRA and YSYEKL. CDR3 length equals 14 residues. The germline V and J ends were trimmed by 2 bases and 1 base, with 8 bases remaining between them.